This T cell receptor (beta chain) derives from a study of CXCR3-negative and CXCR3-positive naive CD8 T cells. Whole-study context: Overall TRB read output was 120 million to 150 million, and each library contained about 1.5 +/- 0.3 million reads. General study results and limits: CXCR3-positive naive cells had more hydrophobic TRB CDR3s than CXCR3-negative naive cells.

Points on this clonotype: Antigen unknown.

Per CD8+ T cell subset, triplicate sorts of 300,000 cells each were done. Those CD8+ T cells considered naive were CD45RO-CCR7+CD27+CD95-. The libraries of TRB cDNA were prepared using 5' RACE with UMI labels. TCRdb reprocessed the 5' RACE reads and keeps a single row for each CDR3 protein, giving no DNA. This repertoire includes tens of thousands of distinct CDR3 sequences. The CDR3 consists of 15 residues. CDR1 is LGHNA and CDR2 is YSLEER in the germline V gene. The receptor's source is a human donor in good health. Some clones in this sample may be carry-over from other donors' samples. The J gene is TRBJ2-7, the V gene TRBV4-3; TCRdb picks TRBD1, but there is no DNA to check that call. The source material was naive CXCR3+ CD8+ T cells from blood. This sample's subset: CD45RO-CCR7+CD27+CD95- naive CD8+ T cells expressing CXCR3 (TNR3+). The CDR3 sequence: CASSLDRESSYEQYF.